Below are 2 T cell receptor beta chains sequenced from a single sample in a study of vaccination effects on CD4 cells after COVID-19. An approximately 10-day culture period preceded the isolation of CD4+ T cells. No cognate antigen is known for these TCRs. Data came from immunoSEQ multiplex PCR; TCRdb stores just in-frame clones and leaves some out. The sample includes around 50,000 clones, 67% of them seen just once. Sequenced here: CD4+ T cells from PBMCs cultured without peptide, sampled before COVID-19 vaccination. The receptor source for this set is a human donor who received a COVID-19 vaccine.

There are a few counts of this clone. The rearrangement links TRBV18 to TRBJ2-7; 8 bases line up with TRBD1. With 6 bases clipped from V and 3 bases from J, the junction kept 10 bases outside the gene matches. Germline assignment: CDR1 KGHSH and CDR2 LQKENI. The CDR3 sequence is 15 residues long. The CDR3 nucleotides are TGTGCCAGCTCGTCAGGACAGGGACGGAACTACGAGCAGTACTTC. Its translation: CASSSGQGRNYEQYF.

The chain joins TRBV25-1 to TRBJ2-3; TRBD1 aligns across 8 bases. The CDR3 spans 15 residues. The trim removed 5 bases at V and 8 bases at J, leaving 12 bases unmatched. Germline V CDR1 and CDR2: MGHDK, SYGVNS. CDR3 sequence: CASSHPGTGEVTQYF. The CDR3 nucleotides read TGTGCCAGCAGTCACCCCGGGACAGGCGAGGTTACGCAGTATTTT.